A selection of T cell receptor beta chains follows, all from one sample in a study of blood T cell repertoires in COVID-19. The method was immunoSEQ multiplex PCR; TCRdb's version includes in-frame clones alone and lacks a portion of them. The sample lists 200,000 to 300,000 clones, around 83% occurring once. Material: peripheral blood. All receptors come from a woman of 80 years or more with acute or convalescent COVID-19. CDR3s include the opening cysteine and the closing phenylalanine or tryptophan. A D gene is named only where the DNA matches it firmly. A clone size is listed for some rows: how often the clone was seen (once, few, many), or a class if it is expanded.

J	V	D	size	CDR3	DNA
TRBJ1-2	TRBV5-1	-	-	CASSPGGGSNYGYTF	TGCGCCAGCAGCCCCGGCGGAGGCTCTAACTATGGCTACACCTTC
TRBJ1-2	TRBV18	-	few	CASSESTQGEGYTF	TGTGCCAGCTCCGAAAGTACACAGGGAGAGGGCTACACCTTC
TRBJ2-2	TRBV5-6	-	-	CASSSDRRAGELFF	TGTGCCAGCAGCTCCGACAGAAGGGCCGGGGAGCTGTTTTTT
TRBJ2-2	TRBV28	TRBD1	once	CASSRQGFSTGELFF	TGTGCCAGCAGCCGACAGGGCTTTAGCACCGGGGAGCTGTTTTTT
TRBJ2-2	TRBV10-3	-	-	CAISNRDSSTGELFF	TGTGCCATCAGTAACCGGGACTCCAGCACCGGGGAGCTGTTTTTT
TRBJ1-6	TRBV7-2	-	-	CASSLRGGGFNSPLHF	TGTGCCAGCAGCTTAAGGGGGGGCGGTTTTAATTCACCCCTCCACTTT
TRBJ2-3	TRBV27	-	-	CASSPRPPGTQYF	TGTGCCAGCTCCCCAAGGCCCCCCGGGACGCAGTATTTT
TRBJ1-1	TRBV10-3	-	-	CAISEYQGVTEAFF	TGTGCCATCAGTGAGTATCAAGGGGTCACTGAAGCTTTCTTT
TRBJ1-4	TRBV6-1	TRBD1	-	CASSEARGPTNEKLFF	TGTGCCAGCAGTGAAGCGAGGGGGCCAACTAATGAAAAACTGTTTTTT
TRBJ1-4	TRBV18	-	-	CASSPFPGAGQNEKLFF	TGTGCCAGCTCACCTTTCCCAGGGGCCGGGCAGAATGAAAAACTGTTTTTT
TRBJ1-5	TRBV28	TRBD1	-	CASSSPSGTGGFHNSNQPQHF	TGTGCCAGCAGTTCCCCATCGGGGACAGGAGGATTCCACAATAGCAATCAGCCCCAGCATTTT
TRBJ1-6	TRBV12-3/TRBV12-4	TRBD1	-	CASSTRQGSPLHF	TGTGCCAGCAGTACCCGACAGGGGTCACCCCTCCACTTT
TRBJ2-1	TRBV2	-	once	CASSERGAGDEQFF	TGTGCCAGCAGTGAACGGGGGGCAGGGGATGAGCAGTTCTTC
TRBJ2-2	TRBV5-4	TRBD2	few	CASSSSGLAGANTGELFF	TGTGCCAGCAGCTCCTCTGGACTAGCGGGGGCGAACACCGGGGAGCTGTTTTTT
TRBJ2-7	TRBV5-1	-	-	CASSLDNLYEQYF	TGCGCCAGCAGCTTGGACAACCTCTACGAGCAGTACTTC
TRBJ2-3	TRBV30	-	once	CAWRVALSTDTQYF	TGTGCCTGGAGGGTAGCGCTGAGCACAGATACGCAGTATTTT
TRBJ1-2	TRBV19	-	-	CASSGASLGYTF	TGTGCCAGTAGTGGGGCCTCCCTTGGCTACACCTTC
TRBJ1-1	TRBV6-5	TRBD1	few	CASNQGAEAFF	TGTGCCAGCAACCAGGGGGCTGAAGCTTTCTTT
TRBJ2-5	TRBV3-1/TRBV3-2	-	-	CASSQVQLLQETQYF	TGTGCCAGCAGCCAAGTTCAGTTGCTTCAAGAGACCCAGTACTTC
TRBJ2-1	TRBV27	TRBD2	-	CASSLLLAGGERINYNEQFF	TGTGCCAGCAGTTTATTATTAGCGGGGGGCGAGCGGATCAACTACAATGAGCAGTTCTTC
TRBJ1-2	TRBV7-6	-	few	CASSLFLNYGYTF	TGTGCCAGCAGCTTATTTCTTAACTATGGCTACACCTTC
TRBJ1-2	TRBV2	-	-	CASSGNSGGDGYTF	TGTGCCAGCAGCGGGAACTCCGGGGGGGATGGCTACACCTTC
TRBJ1-6	TRBV5-6	-	-	CASSLFSHYNSPLHF	TGTGCCAGCAGCTTGTTTAGCCACTATAATTCACCCCTCCACTTT
TRBJ1-1	TRBV5-4	-	-	CASSPTRPMGNTEAFF	TGTGCCAGCAGCCCTACTAGGCCAATGGGGAACACTGAAGCTTTCTTT
TRBJ1-1	TRBV2	TRBD1	once	CASSQGGTAAGEAFF	TGTGCCAGCAGCCAGGGTGGGACAGCGGCGGGTGAAGCTTTCTTT
TRBJ1-3	TRBV5-3	TRBD1	-	CARALPGQGLHTIYF	TGTGCCAGAGCCTTACCGGGACAGGGGTTGCACACCATATATTTT
TRBJ2-3	TRBV25-1	-	-	CASSEYRSQGTDTQYF	TGTGCCAGCAGTGAATACAGGTCCCAGGGCACAGATACGCAGTATTTT
TRBJ1-2	TRBV28	TRBD1	once	CASSRGGQGRDGYTF	TGTGCCAGCAGTCGGGGGGGACAGGGGAGGGATGGCTACACCTTC
TRBJ1-1	TRBV4-1	TRBD1	-	CASSQGGQENTEAFF	TGCGCCAGCAGCCAAGGCGGACAGGAGAACACTGAAGCTTTCTTT